A single sample is the source of the 3 T cell receptor beta chains below, sequenced in a study of blood T cell repertoires in COVID-19. Sequencing used immunoSEQ multiplex PCR; TCRdb keeps in-frame clones, though not all of them. This sample has some 340,000 clones, with 90% found just once. Sequenced input: PBMCs or T cells enriched from blood (not recorded which). Receptors were obtained from a woman aged 30 to 39 who had been exposed to COVID-19.

The chain links TRBV7-2 to TRBJ2-1; TRBD1 matches at 7 bases. Trimming cost V 2 bases and J 3 bases; bases outside gene matches: 7. The CDR3 has 16 residues. The germline CDR1 and CDR2 sequences are SGHTA and FQGNSA. As DNA, the CDR3 is TGTGCCAGCAGCTTACCACTGACAGGGAGCTACAATGAGCAGTTCTTC. The encoded protein is CASSLPLTGSYNEQFF.

This chain links TRBV19 with TRBJ2-7; 12 bases fit TRBD1. V dropped 4 bases and J dropped 1; count of bases not matched to a gene: 5. CDR1 and CDR2 from the germline V gene are LNHDA and SQIVND (reference sequence). The CDR3 sequence is 16 residues long. The CDR3 region is CASSNPGQGASYEQYF. The CDR3 DNA follows: TGTGCCAGTAGTAACCCGGGACAGGGGGCTTCCTACGAGCAGTACTTC.

This clone was picked up a small number of times. The V gene is TRBV4-2, the J gene TRBJ1-5; 8 bases line up with TRBD1. Per germline, CDR1 LGHNA and CDR2 YNFKEQ. CDR3 length: 15 amino acids. V shed 1 base, J shed 6 bases, and the junction held 5 bases outside the gene matches. The chain's CDR3 is CASSQVQGAGQPQHF. CDR3 sequence (DNA): TGTGCCAGCAGCCAAGTGCAGGGGGCCGGTCAGCCCCAGCATTTT.